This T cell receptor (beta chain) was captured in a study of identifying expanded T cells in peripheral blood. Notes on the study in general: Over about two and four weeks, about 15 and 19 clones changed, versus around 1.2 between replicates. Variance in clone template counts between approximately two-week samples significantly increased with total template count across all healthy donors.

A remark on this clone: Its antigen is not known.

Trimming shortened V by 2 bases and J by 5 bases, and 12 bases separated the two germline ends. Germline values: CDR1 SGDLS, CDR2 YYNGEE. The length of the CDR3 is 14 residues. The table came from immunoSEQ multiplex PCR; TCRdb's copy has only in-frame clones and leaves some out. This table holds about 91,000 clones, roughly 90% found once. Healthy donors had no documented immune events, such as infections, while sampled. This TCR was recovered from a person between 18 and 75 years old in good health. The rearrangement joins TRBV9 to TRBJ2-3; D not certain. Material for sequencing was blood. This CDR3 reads CASSVIGPGDTQYF. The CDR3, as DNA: TGTGCCAGCAGCGTGATTGGACCGGGAGATACGCAGTATTTT. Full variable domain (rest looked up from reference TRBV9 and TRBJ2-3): DSGVTQTPKHLITATGQRVTLRCSPRSGDLSVYWYQQSLDQGLQFLIQYYNGEERAKGNILERFSAQQFPDLHSELNLSSLELGDSALYFCASSVIGPGDTQYFGPGTRLTVL.